These 20 T cell receptor beta chains were all obtained from the same sample, sequenced in a study of regulatory T cells in long-lasting Graves disease. Combining iRepertoire HTBI primers with Arm-PCR of CDR3 regions, the authors built TCR beta libraries. In TCRdb, the multiplex PCR reads were re-called with MiXCR into one record per CDR3 protein. This table holds more than 400,000 distinct CDR3 sequences, 15% to 20% found once. The time point here: newly diagnosed GD, antithyroid drugs for less than 3 months. The TCR library used RNA extracted from PBMCs. This sample also appeared in a second study, on T cells in Graves' hyperthyroidism and ophthalmopathy.

Sequences were derived from peripheral blood mononuclear cells (PBMCs), sampled at new diagnosis, from a patient treated with antithyroid drugs. All receptors derive from a woman aged 25 to 39 with Graves disease.

The table lists this clonotype with many counts. The gene calls are TRBV2 and TRBJ2-7; the match to TRBD2 covers 13 bases. The V gene's germline CDR1 is SNHLY and CDR2 FYNNEI. The CDR3 covers 19 residues. Trimming removed 6 bases from V and 4 bases from J; junction bases left unmatched: 18. The CDR3 region has the DNA TGTGCCAGCAGGGGCCAAGTGGGACTAGCGGGAACCAATGCGTACGAGCAGTACTTC. It codes for CASRGQVGLAGTNAYEQYF.

The CDR3 protein is CASGLGLAGLSYNEQFF. CDR3 nucleotide sequence: TGTGCTAGTGGTTTGGGCCTAGCGGGGCTCTCCTACAATGAGCAGTTCTTC. The chain couples TRBV12-5 to TRBJ2-1; 9 nucleotides agree with TRBD2. CDR3 length: 17 amino acids. From germline, CDR1 is LGHNT and CDR2 FRNRAP. J gave up 0 bases and V 1 base, and 4 bases lay outside the gene matches. Based on the CDR3 plus reference TRBV12-5 and TRBJ2-1, the full variable domain is DARVTQTPRHKVTEMGQEVTMRCQPILGHNTVFWYRQTMMQGLELLAYFRNRAPLDDSGMPKDRFSAEMPDATLATLKIQPSEPRDSAVYFCASGLGLAGLSYNEQFFGPGTRLTVL.

This clonotype was detected only a few times. The gene calls are TRBV7-9 and TRBJ1-2, with D uncertain. This CDR3 has 14 residues. Germline V gene data show CDR1 as SEHNR and CDR2 as FQNEAQ (reference sequence). V was pared by 4 bases and J by 6 bases, with 15 bases between. The CDR3 bases are TGTGCCAGCAGCTCCCGTTTGGGAACACATGGCTACACCTTC. It is translated as CASSSRLGTHGYTF.

This clonotype was picked up many times. The chain carries TRBV7-6 and TRBJ1-2; weak D call: TRBD1 (5 bases). This CDR3 is 14 amino acids long. V was clipped by 5 bases and J by 3 bases, with 13 bases between them. Germline CDR1 and CDR2: SGHVS and FNYEAQ. CDR3 sequence: CASSPFPGDYGYTF. In DNA, the CDR3 is TGTGCCAGCAGCCCCTTCCCGGGGGACTATGGCTACACCTTC.

The V gene is TRBV4-3, the J gene TRBJ1-3, with TRBD1 identical over 7 bases. Germline assignment: CDR1 LGHNA and CDR2 YSLEER. CDR3 length: 20 amino acids. V dropped 0 bases and J dropped 0; count of bases not matched to a gene: 14. The DNA for the CDR3 is TGCGCCAGCAGCCAAGAGTTGCGTGTGGGACAGCACAACTCTGGAAACACCATATATTTT. Its protein product is CASSQELRVGQHNSGNTIYF.

Concerning this clonotype: A much larger clone lies a single base off, so this may be a read error. This sequence joins TRBV12-3 or TRBV12-4 and TRBJ1-1; no clear D. The CDR3 contains 13 residues. The CDR3 region has the DNA TGTGCCAGCAGTTTGAATACCTACACTGGAGCTTTCTTT. Translating it yields CASSLNTYTGAFF.

This sequence joins TRBV6-2 or TRBV6-3 and TRBJ2-1, with 10 positions matching TRBD1. V shed 6 bases, J shed 6 bases, and the junction held 8 bases outside the gene matches. The CDR3 loop spans 15 amino acids. Germline CDR1 and CDR2: MNHEY and SVGEGT. The CDR3 loop is CASRSEGQGSNEQFF. The CDR3 DNA is TGTGCCAGCAGGTCCGAGGGACAGGGGTCCAATGAGCAGTTCTTC.

This clonotype was seen at least ten times. The rearrangement joins TRBV6-2 or TRBV6-3 to TRBJ2-2; possibly TRBD1 for D (5 bases). The length of the CDR3 is 17 residues. The germline V gene has CDR1 MNHEY and CDR2 SVGEGT. With 2 bases removed from V and 1 base from J, the gap between germline ends came to 14 bases. CDR3 in DNA: TGTGCCAGCAGTTACCCGATGGGCCAGGGGAACACCGGGGAGCTGTTTTTT. This gives the protein CASSYPMGQGNTGELFF.

This clonotype occurred a few times. The chain is built from TRBV7-9 and TRBJ2-1, with 9 bases aligning to TRBD2. CDR3 length equals 16 residues. Losses at the gene ends were 1 base for V and 6 bases for J; bases not matched to a gene: 7. The germline V gene has CDR1 SEHNR and CDR2 FQNEAQ (reference sequence). CDR3 DNA sequence: TGTGCCAGCAGCTTAGTGTTAGCGGGAGCCGGCAATGAGCAGTTCTTC. Its translation: CASSLVLAGAGNEQFF.

This clonotype has only a few counts. CDR3 nucleotides: TGTGCCAGCAGTTACGGGGGGGGGACTGAAGCTTTCTTT. Protein product: CASSYGGGTEAFF. This sequence joins TRBV6-5 and TRBJ1-1; possibly TRBD1 for D (5 bases). V was pared by 2 bases and J by 5 bases, with 9 bases between. CDR3 length: 13 residues. From germline, CDR1 is MNHEY and CDR2 SVGAGI.

This clonotype was recorded at least ten times. The V and J genes are TRBV7-6 and TRBJ1-1; D gene uncertain. CDR1 is SGHVS, CDR2 FNYEAQ, per germline. CDR3 length: 13 residues. Trimming left V 5 bases short and J 1 base short, with 8 bases between. In DNA form, the CDR3 reads TGTGCCAGCAGCCCCCTCGGGAACACTGAAGCTTTCTTT. Protein product: CASSPLGNTEAFF.

This clonotype showed up many times. This sequence joins TRBV20-1 and TRBJ1-1; 9 bases are shared with TRBD1. The CDR3 contains 13 residues. Unmatched junction bases numbered 10, after V lost 6 bases and J lost 8 bases. Germline CDR1 DFQATT, CDR2 SNEGSKA (reference sequence). In DNA form, the CDR3 reads TGCAGTGCATCTCGGACAGGGGACCACGAAGCTTTCTTT. This codes for CSASRTGDHEAFF.

V usage is TRBV20-1 and J usage is TRBJ2-2, with D possibly being TRBD1 or TRBD2 (6 bases each). Germline V gives CDR1 DFQATT, CDR2 SNEGSKA (reference sequence). V was shortened by 6 bases and J by 6 bases, with 11 bases between the two germline ends. This CDR3 region has 12 residues. The CDR3 is CSASGEAGELFF. The CDR3 region has the DNA TGCAGTGCGTCAGGGGAGGCCGGGGAGCTGTTTTTT.

This clonotype was counted between two and nine times. The rearrangement links TRBV6-2 or TRBV6-3 to TRBJ2-7, with 7 bases lining up with TRBD2. CDR1 is MNHEY, CDR2 SVGEGT, per germline. CDR3 length: 15 residues. V was clipped by 1 base and J by 2 bases; unmatched bases: 5. The CDR3 spells CASSYFASGTYEQYF. The CDR3 bases are TGTGCCAGCAGTTACTTTGCTAGCGGAACCTACGAGCAGTACTTC.

This clonotype has ten or more counts. The chain carries TRBV30 and TRBJ1-2; TRBD1 might be the D (6 bases). Trimming stripped 3 bases from V and 1 base from J, with 12 bases between. The germline V gene has CDR1 GTSNPN and CDR2 SVGIG (reference sequence). The CDR3 has 14 amino acids. CDR3 in amino acids: CAWRTGENNYGYTF. CDR3 nucleotides: TGTGCCTGGAGGACAGGCGAAAATAACTATGGCTACACCTTC.

This clonotype occurred many times. The V gene is TRBV29-1, the J gene TRBJ2-1; 9 bases match TRBD1. The germline V gene has CDR1 SQVTM and CDR2 ANQGSEA. J gave up 4 bases and V 2 bases, and 9 bases lay outside the gene matches. The CDR3 is 16 amino acids. The CDR3 spells CSVETTGTGWYNEQFF. The CDR3 DNA reads TGCAGCGTTGAAACCACCGGGACAGGGTGGTACAATGAGCAGTTCTTC.

V is TRBV4-1 and J is TRBJ2-1, with 11 positions matching TRBD2. Germline V gene lookup returns CDR1 MGHRA and CDR2 YSYEKL. The CDR3 totals 16 residues. After removal of 1 base from V and 8 bases from J, the junction contained 7 bases not matched to a gene. The CDR3 reads CASSQGTSGPPDEQFF. CDR3 DNA sequence: TGCGCCAGCAGCCAAGGGACTAGCGGGCCGCCCGATGAGCAGTTCTTC.

On this clonotype itself: A single base separates this from a much larger clone, so it may be a read error. CDR3 in DNA: TGTGCCAGCAGCCCCCGGACGACCCGGGATGAGCAGTACTTC. It translates to CASSPRTTRDEQYF. The J gene is TRBJ2-7, the V gene TRBV5-4; weak D call: TRBD2 (5 bases). The CDR3 loop spans 14 amino acids. The germline V gene encodes CDR1 SGHNT and CDR2 YYREEE (reference sequence). V was trimmed by 4 bases and J by 7 bases, leaving 18 bases between them.

This clonotype was observed many times. The rearrangement uses TRBV5-1 and TRBJ1-3, with D possibly TRBD1 on 5 matching bases. V lost 0 bases and J lost 0, with 13 bases in between. Germline lookup yields CDR1 SGHRS and CDR2 YFSETQ. The CDR3 totals 17 residues. The CDR3 reads CASSLVGTSASGNTIYF. In nucleotides, the CDR3 is TGCGCCAGCAGCTTGGTAGGGACGTCAGCCTCTGGAAACACCATATATTTT.

In this sample, this clonotype turned up a few times. This may arise from a read error, as a much more abundant clone is one base away. The rearrangement uses TRBV6-9 and TRBJ2-7; TRBD2 agrees at 7 bases. CDR3 size: 15 residues. Germline trimming cut 4 bases from V and 4 bases from J; bases unmatched to any gene: 10. CDR1 is MNHGY, CDR2 SVAAGI, per germline. The DNA for the CDR3 is TGTGCCAGCAGTTTGAAGCCAGCGGGGTTTTACGAGCAGTACTTC. Residues: CASSLKPAGFYEQYF.